This entry is about one T cell receptor (beta chain). Repertoires were generated with immunoSEQ multiplex PCR, while TCRdb's copy carries only in-frame clones and drops some. The data hold some 510,000 clones, with approximately 87% observed a single time. Germline V gives CDR1 SGDLS, CDR2 YYNGEE. Deletions cut 0 bases from V and 1 base from J, with 11 bases between. There are 15 residues in the CDR3. The data stem from a study of blood T cell repertoires in COVID-19. The chain is built from TRBV9 and TRBJ2-7, with D possibly being TRBD2 (6 bases). Material for sequencing was PBMCs or T cells enriched from blood (not recorded which). The source of this sequence is a woman aged 40 to 50 who had recovered from COVID-19. CDR3 protein: CASSVAPDYSYEQYF. The CDR3 DNA reads TGTGCCAGCAGCGTAGCTCCGGACTATTCCTACGAGCAGTACTTC.